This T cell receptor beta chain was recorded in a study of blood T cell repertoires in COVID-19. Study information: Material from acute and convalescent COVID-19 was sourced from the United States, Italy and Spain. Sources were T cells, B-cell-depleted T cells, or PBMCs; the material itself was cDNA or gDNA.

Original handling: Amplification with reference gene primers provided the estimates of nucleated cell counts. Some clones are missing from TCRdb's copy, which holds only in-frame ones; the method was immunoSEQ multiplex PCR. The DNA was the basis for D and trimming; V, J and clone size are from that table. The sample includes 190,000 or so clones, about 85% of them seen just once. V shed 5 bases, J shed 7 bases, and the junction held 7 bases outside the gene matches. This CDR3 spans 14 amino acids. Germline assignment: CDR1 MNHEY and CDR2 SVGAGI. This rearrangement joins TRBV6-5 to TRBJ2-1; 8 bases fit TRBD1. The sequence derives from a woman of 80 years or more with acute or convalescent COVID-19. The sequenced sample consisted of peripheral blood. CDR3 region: CASSTTGARNEQFF. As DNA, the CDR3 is TGTGCCAGCAGTACGACAGGGGCGAGGAATGAGCAGTTCTTC.